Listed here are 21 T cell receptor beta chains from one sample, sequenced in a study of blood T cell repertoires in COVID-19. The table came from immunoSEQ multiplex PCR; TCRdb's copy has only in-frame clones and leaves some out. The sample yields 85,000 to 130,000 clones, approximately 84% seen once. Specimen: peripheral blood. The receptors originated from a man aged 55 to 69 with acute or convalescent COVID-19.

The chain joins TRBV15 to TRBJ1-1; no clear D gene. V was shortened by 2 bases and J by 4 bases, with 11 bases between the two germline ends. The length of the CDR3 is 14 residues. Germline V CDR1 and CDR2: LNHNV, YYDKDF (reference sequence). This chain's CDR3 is CATSRFPGSTEAFF. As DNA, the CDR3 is TGTGCCACCAGCAGATTCCCGGGAAGCACTGAAGCTTTCTTT.

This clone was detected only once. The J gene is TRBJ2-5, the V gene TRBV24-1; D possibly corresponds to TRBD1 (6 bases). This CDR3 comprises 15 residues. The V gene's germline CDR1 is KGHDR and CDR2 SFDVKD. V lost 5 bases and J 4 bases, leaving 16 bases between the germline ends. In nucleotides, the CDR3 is TGTGCCACCAGTGTCACAAGGGGGAACGTAGAGACCCAGTACTTC. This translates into CATSVTRGNVETQYF.

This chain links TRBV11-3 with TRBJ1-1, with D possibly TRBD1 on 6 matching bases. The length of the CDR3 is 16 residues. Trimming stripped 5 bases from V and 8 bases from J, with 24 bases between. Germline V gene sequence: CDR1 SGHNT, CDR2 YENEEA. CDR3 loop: CASSAPGQQDGWEAFF. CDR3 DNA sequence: TGTGCCAGCAGCGCTCCGGGACAACAGGACGGATGGGAAGCTTTCTTT.

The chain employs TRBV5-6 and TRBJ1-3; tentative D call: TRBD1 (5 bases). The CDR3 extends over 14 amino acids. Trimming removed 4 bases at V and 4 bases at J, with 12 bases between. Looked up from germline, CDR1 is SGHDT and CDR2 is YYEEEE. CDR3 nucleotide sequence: TGTGCCAGCAGCGACCGGGGGAGAGGAAACACCATATATTTT. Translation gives CASSDRGRGNTIYF.

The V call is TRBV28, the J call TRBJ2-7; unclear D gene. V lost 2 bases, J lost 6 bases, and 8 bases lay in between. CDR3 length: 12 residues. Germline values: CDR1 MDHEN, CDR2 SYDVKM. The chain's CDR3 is CASSLSSFEQYV. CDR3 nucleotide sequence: TGTGCCAGCAGTTTAAGTAGTTTCGAGCAGTACGTC.

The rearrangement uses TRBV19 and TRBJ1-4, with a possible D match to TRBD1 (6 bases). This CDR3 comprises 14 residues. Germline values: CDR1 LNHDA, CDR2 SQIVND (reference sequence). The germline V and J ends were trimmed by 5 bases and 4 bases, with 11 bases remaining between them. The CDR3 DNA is TGTGCCAGTAGTTGGGGGCAGCTTAATGAAAAACTGTTTTTT. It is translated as CASSWGQLNEKLFF.

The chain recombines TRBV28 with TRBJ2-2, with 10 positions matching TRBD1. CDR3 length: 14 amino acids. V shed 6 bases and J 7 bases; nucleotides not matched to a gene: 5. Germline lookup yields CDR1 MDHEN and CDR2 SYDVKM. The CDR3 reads CASRTGGRVGELFF. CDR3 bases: TGTGCCAGCAGGACAGGGGGCCGGGTCGGGGAGCTGTTTTTT.

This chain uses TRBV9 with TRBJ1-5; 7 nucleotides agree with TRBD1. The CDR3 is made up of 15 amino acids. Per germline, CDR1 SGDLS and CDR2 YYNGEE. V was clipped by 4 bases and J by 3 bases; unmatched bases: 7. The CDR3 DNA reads TGTGCCAGCAGCCCCTCCGGACAGGCCAATCAGCCCCAGCATTTT. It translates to CASSPSGQANQPQHF.

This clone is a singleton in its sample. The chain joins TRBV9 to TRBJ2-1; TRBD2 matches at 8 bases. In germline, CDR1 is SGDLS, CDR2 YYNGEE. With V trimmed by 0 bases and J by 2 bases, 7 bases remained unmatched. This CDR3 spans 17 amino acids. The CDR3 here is CASSVAGSGTTYNEQFF. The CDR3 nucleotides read TGTGCCAGCAGCGTAGCTGGTAGCGGGACGACCTACAATGAGCAGTTCTTC.

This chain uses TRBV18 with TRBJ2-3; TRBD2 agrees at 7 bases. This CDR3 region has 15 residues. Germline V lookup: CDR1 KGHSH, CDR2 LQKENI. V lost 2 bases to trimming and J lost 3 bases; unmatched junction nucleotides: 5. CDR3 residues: CASSPTGGGTDTQYF. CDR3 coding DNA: TGTGCCAGCTCACCAACGGGCGGGGGAACAGATACGCAGTATTTT. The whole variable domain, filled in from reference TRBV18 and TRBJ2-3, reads NAGVMQNPRHLVRRRGQEARLRCSPMKGHSHVYWYRQLPEEGLKFMVYLQKENIIDESGMPKERFSAEFPKEGPSILRIQQVVRGDSAAYFCASSPTGGGTDTQYFGPGTRLTVL.

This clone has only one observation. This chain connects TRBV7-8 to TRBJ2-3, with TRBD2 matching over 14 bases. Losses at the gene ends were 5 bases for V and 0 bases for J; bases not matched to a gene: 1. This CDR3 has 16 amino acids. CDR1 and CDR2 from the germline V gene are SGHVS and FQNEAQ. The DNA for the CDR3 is TGTGCCAGCAGCAGACTAGCGGGAGGGAGCACAGATACGCAGTATTTT. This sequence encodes CASSRLAGGSTDTQYF.

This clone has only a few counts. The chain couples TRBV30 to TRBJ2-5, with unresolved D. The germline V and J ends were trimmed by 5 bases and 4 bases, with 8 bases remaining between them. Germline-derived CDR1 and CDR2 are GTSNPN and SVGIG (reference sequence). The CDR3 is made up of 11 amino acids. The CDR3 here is CAWGLGETQYF. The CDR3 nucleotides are TGTGCCTGGGGGCTCGGAGAGACCCAGTACTTC.

The CDR3 nucleotides are TGTGCCACCAGCAGCGGAGGGGGCTCCTATGGCTACACCTTC. This translates into CATSSGGGSYGYTF. The chain uses TRBV15 and TRBJ1-2; 7 positions match TRBD1. V trimming: 3 bases; J trimming: 4 bases; junction bases outside the gene matches: 5. The CDR3 covers 14 residues. Germline V lookup: CDR1 LNHNV, CDR2 YYDKDF (reference sequence).

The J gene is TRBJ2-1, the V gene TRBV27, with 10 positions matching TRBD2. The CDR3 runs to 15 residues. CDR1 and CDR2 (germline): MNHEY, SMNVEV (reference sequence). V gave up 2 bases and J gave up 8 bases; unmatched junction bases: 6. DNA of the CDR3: TGTGCCAGCAGTTTACTACTAGCGGGGAGCGATGAGCAGTTCTTC. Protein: CASSLLLAGSDEQFF.

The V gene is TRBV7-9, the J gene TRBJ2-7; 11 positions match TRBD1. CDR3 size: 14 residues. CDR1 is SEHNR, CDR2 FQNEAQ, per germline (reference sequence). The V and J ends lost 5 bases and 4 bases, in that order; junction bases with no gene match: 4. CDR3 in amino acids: CASSPGTGGYEQYV. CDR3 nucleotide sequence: TGTGCCAGCAGCCCCGGGACAGGGGGGTACGAGCAGTACGTC.

The CDR3 sequence is CASSQLDRGRQDGYTF. The CDR3 DNA reads TGCGCCAGCAGCCAGTTGGACAGGGGGCGCCAGGATGGCTACACCTTC. This chain uses TRBV4-1 with TRBJ1-2; 11 nucleotides align to TRBD1. CDR1 and CDR2 from the germline V gene are MGHRA and YSYEKL. V lost 3 bases, J lost 6 bases, and 9 bases stayed unmatched. There are 16 residues in the CDR3.

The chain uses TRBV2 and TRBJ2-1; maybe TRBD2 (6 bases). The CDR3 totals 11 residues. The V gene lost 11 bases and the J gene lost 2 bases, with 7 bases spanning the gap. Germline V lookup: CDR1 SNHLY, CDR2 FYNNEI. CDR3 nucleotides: TGTGCCGGGGGGACCTACAATGAGCAGTTCTTC. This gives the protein CAGGTYNEQFF.

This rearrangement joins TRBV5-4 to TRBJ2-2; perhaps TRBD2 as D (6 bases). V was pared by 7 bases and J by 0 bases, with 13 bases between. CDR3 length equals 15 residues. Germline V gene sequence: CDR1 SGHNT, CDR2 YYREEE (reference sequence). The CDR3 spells CASRNGGANTGELFF. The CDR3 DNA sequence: TGTGCCAGCCGTAACGGGGGTGCGAACACCGGGGAGCTGTTTTTT.

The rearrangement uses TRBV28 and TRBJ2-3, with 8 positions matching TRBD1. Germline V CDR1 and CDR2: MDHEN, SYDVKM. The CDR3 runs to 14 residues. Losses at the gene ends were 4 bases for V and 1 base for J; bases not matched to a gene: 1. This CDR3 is CASSSGQGTDTQYF. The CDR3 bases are TGTGCCAGCAGTTCGGGACAGGGCACAGATACGCAGTATTTT.

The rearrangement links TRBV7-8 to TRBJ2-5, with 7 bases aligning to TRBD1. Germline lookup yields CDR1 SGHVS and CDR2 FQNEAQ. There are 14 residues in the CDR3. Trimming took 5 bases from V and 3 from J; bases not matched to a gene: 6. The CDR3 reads CASSLDRAEETQYF. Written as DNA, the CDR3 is TGTGCCAGCAGCCTCGACAGGGCTGAAGAGACCCAGTACTTC.

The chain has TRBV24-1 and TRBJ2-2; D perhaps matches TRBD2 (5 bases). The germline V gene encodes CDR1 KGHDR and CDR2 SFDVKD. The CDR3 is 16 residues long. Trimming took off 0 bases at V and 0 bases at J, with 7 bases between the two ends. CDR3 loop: CATSDLGGTNTGELFF. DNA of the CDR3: TGTGCCACCAGTGATTTGGGAGGTACGAACACCGGGGAGCTGTTTTTT.